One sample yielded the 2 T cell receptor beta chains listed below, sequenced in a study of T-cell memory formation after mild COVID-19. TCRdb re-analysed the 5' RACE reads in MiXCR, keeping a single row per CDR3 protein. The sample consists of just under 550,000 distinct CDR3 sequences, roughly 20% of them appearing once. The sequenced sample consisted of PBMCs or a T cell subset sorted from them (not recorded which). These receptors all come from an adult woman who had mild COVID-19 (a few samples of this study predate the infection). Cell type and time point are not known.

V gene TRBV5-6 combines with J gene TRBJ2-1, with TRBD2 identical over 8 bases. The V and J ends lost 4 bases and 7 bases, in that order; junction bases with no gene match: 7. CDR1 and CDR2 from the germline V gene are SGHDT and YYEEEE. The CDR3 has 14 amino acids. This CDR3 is CASSPRLAQNEQFF. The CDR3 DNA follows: TGTGCCAGCAGCCCAAGACTAGCGCAAAATGAGCAGTTCTTC.

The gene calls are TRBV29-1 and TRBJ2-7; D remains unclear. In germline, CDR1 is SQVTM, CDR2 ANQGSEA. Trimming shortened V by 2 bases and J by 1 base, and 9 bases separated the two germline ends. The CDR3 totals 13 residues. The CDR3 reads CSVEIPNSYEQYF. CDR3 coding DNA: TGCAGCGTTGAAATCCCGAATTCCTACGAGCAGTACTTC.